These 17 T cell receptor beta chains came from one sample sequenced in a study of CD8+CD57+ T cells in acquired aplastic anemia. For CDR3 and TCR beta VDJ profiling, genomic DNA was the template used. TCRdb re-derived calls from the reads in MiXCR, one entry per CDR3 protein. Of about 270,000 distinct CDR3 sequences listed, 65% to 90% are singletons. For sequencing, patients were chosen who had shown expansion of CD8+CD57+ cells by flow cytometry. Sequencing was carried out using sorted CD4+, CD8+, or CD8+CD57+ T cells (not recorded which) from PBMCs. The receptors come from a human donor with aplastic anemia.

Turning to this clonotype: Compared with germline, one end of the junction differs, possibly owing to a read error. The chain employs TRBV10-3 and TRBJ2-1; maybe TRBD2 (6 bases). The CDR3 has 12 residues. The germline gives CDR1 ENHRY, CDR2 SYGVKD. This CDR3 is CAIRGLPIELLF. The CDR3 bases are TGTGCCATCAGGGGACTCCCCATAGAGCTGCTCTTC.

This clonotype occurred once. A junction end diverges from the germline sequence, so it may reflect a read error. The chain uses TRBV7-3 and TRBJ2-3, with TRBD2 matching 7 bases. Germline assignment: CDR1 SGHTA and CDR2 FQGTGA. The CDR3 runs to 14 residues. The CDR3 here is CASSLPGGRGTKYF. The CDR3 DNA reads as TGTGCCAGCAGCTTACCGGGAGGTCGGGGTACGAAGTATTTT.

The chain combines TRBV11-3 with TRBJ2-7; D is perhaps TRBD1 or TRBD2 (7 bases each). Germline CDR1 and CDR2: SGHNT and YENEEA. V lost 5 bases and J lost 1, with 24 bases in between. This CDR3 comprises 18 residues. CDR3 protein: CASSGGDRGTALSYEQYV. The CDR3 DNA sequence: TGTGCCAGCAGCGGGGGGGACCGAGGGACAGCCCTTTCCTACGAGCAGTACGTC.

This chain connects TRBV6-4 to TRBJ1-6, with D hard to call. This CDR3 spans 16 amino acids. Germline lookup yields CDR1 MRHNA and CDR2 SNTAGT. V lost 3 bases to trimming and J lost 9 bases, with 18 bases between them. CDR3 bases: TGTGCCAGCAGTGATTCTAGCGGAGCGGGAGGTTCACCCCTCCACTTT. Its translation is CASSDSSGAGGSPLHF.

V and J are TRBV6-5 and TRBJ1-2; a possible D gene is TRBD1 (6 bases). V lost 6 bases and J lost 7, with 21 bases in between. CDR3 length: 15 amino acids. Germline loops: CDR1 MNHEY, CDR2 SVGAGI. CDR3 sequence (DNA): TGTGCCAGCAGCCCTGTGGGGGGCGCGTTGCTTGGCTACACCTTC. It encodes CASSPVGGALLGYTF.

Regarding this clonotype: Compared with germline, one end of the junction differs, possibly owing to a read error. V and J are TRBV11-3 and TRBJ2-6; unclear D gene. This CDR3 spans 17 amino acids. Germline V gene sequence: CDR1 SGHNT, CDR2 YENEEA. The CDR3 coding sequence is TGTGCCAGCAGCCTAGATCGGATAGGGACTGGGGCCAACGTCCTGACTTTC. Translation: CASSLDRIGTGANVLTF.

Concerning this clonotype itself: Because the CDR3 is missing its conserved closing phenylalanine or tryptophan, this is likely a read error. Because the CDR3's place on the DNA is in doubt, the DNA is left out and the CDR3 is given as listed by TCRdb. The chain links TRBV7-9 to TRBJ2-3; the D call TRBD2 from the table was never checked on the DNA. CDR1 is SEHNR, CDR2 FQNEAQ, per germline (reference sequence). The CDR3 is 13 residues long, counting both termini. CDR3 sequence reads: CASGFRGTGRRDV.

The rearrangement joins TRBV3-1 to TRBJ2-7; D might be TRBD2 (5 bases). The V and J ends lost 4 bases and 1 base respectively, with 23 bases between them. The V gene's germline CDR1 is LGHDT and CDR2 YNNKEL (reference sequence). The CDR3 totals 18 residues. The CDR3 sequence: CASSPPPDWATLSYEQYV. The CDR3 DNA reads as TGTGCCAGCAGCCCCCCCCCGGACTGGGCTACCCTTTCCTACGAGCAGTACGTC.

V is TRBV7-9 and J is TRBJ1-6; 11 nucleotides agree with TRBD1. CDR1 is SEHNR and CDR2 is FQNEAQ in the germline V gene (reference sequence). The CDR3 contains 16 residues. Germline trimming cut 11 bases from V and 15 bases from J; bases unmatched to any gene: 21. The CDR3 sequence: CAGQGARDTHYFRLHF. The DNA for the CDR3 is TGTGCCGGACAGGGGGCTAGGGACACCCATTACTTCCGCCTCCACTTT.

Remarks on this clonotype: As the CDR3 is not closed by the conserved phenylalanine or tryptophan, this likely results from a read error. This chain links TRBV19 with TRBJ2-1; D is ambiguous. Germline V gives CDR1 LNHDA, CDR2 SQIVND (reference sequence). The CDR3 has 14 amino acids. Trimming removed 3 bases at V and 7 bases at J, with 13 bases between. The CDR3 spells CASSIGNRLNEQFL. The CDR3 nucleotides are TGTGCCAGTAGTATTGGAAACAGACTTAATGAGCAGTTCCTC.

The chain recombines TRBV11-2 with TRBJ2-6, with 8 bases matching TRBD2. With V trimmed by 11 bases and J by 3 bases, 3 bases remained unmatched. Germline values: CDR1 SGHAT, CDR2 FQNNGV. The CDR3 extends over 13 amino acids. The CDR3 loop reads CAFGGDGANVLTF. CDR3 in DNA: TGTGCCTTCGGGGGGGATGGGGCCAACGTCCTGACTTTC.

The chain combines TRBV7-8 with TRBJ2-3; either TRBD1 or TRBD2 may supply D (6 bases each). CDR1 is SGHVS, CDR2 FQNEAQ, per germline. V shed 8 bases and J shed 14 bases, with 23 bases lying between them. The CDR3 spans 13 residues. Here the CDR3 DNA reads TGTGCCAGCGGGGACGGGGGCACTCCCAATACGTATTTT. It translates to CASGDGGTPNTYF.

A remark on this clonotype: At one end, the junction sequence differs from germline, possibly due to a read error. The gene calls are TRBV2 and TRBJ1-5; a weak D match, TRBD1 (6 bases). CDR3 length equals 15 residues. CDR1 is SNHLY, CDR2 FYNNEI, per germline. The CDR3 here is CASGDGGTGTQHLDF. The CDR3, as DNA: TGTGCCAGCGGCGACGGGGGCACAGGTACGCAGCACCTTGATTTT. Filled out from reference TRBV2 and TRBJ1-5, the complete variable domain reads EPEVTQTPSHQVTQMGQEVILRCVPISNHLYFYWYRQILGQKVEFLVSFYNNEISEKSEIFDDQFSVERPDGSNFTLKIRSTKLEDSAMYFCASGDGGTGTQHLDFGDGTRLSIL.

This clonotype was counted at least ten times. The chain links TRBV4-3 to TRBJ1-2; D is undetermined. CDR3 length equals 12 residues. Germline CDR1 LGHNA, CDR2 YSLEER. Deletions cut 0 bases from V and 7 bases from J, with 6 bases between. The CDR3, as DNA: TGCGCCAGCAGCCAAGACGCGGGTGGCTACACCTTC. Translating gives CASSQDAGGYTF.

Notes on this clonotype: The junction does not match germline at one end; this may be a read error. This chain joins TRBV11-1 and TRBJ2-7; D perhaps matches TRBD1 (6 bases). This CDR3 region has 18 residues. CDR1 is SGHAT, CDR2 FQDESV, per germline (reference sequence). The CDR3 protein is CASSSGSVGHFNNYERYF. CDR3 coding DNA: TGTGCCAGCAGCTCTGGGTCGGTGGGACACTTTAATAACTACGAGCGGTACTTC.

The chain links TRBV2 to TRBJ1-1, with D tentatively TRBD1 (5 bases). Germline CDR1 and CDR2: SNHLY and FYNNEI. The CDR3 loop spans 17 amino acids. V was shortened by 3 bases and J by 10 bases, with 27 bases between the two germline ends. The CDR3 coding sequence is TGTGCCAGCAGTGATGGGGAGGGGCAGGAGCAGTTCTTTGGAGCTTTCTTT. Translating gives CASSDGEGQEQFFGAFF.

This clonotype showed up just once. The chain links TRBV7-8 to TRBJ1-1; the D gene is possibly TRBD1 (5 bases). The germline V gene encodes CDR1 SGHVS and CDR2 FQNEAQ. CDR3 length equals 15 residues. Trimming took 1 base from V and 13 from J, leaving 22 bases between them. The CDR3 sequence: CASSLDVAGNTQDFF. For the CDR3, the DNA is TGTGCCAGCAGCTTAGATGTGGCAGGGAATACGCAAGATTTCTTT.